This T cell receptor beta chain was retrieved from a study of T cell responses to AZD1222 COVID-19 vaccine. Assay used: immunoSEQ multiplex PCR; TCRdb lists only in-frame clones, some missing. The sample shows about 140,000 clones, 90% to 95% of them seen only once. In germline, CDR1 is MRHNA, CDR2 SNTAGT. V shed 0 bases and J shed 5 bases, with 13 bases lying between them. The CDR3 length is 15 residues. Broader study findings: Reportedly, close to half of spike-specific TCRs are directed against unmutated variant regions. Only a handful of AZD1222 recipients, more than 5 in all, had baseline seropositivity. Clonal diversity may have been underestimated, and the donors were mostly white British, with more females than males.

This clone has just one count. No antigen is known for it. The chain couples TRBV6-4 to TRBJ1-2; no clear D gene. The sequencing here drew on peripheral blood, taken 28 days after the second AZD1222 dose. The sequence came from an adult who received the AZD1222 COVID-19 vaccine. This CDR3 is CASSDSGRTRYGYTF. The DNA for the CDR3 is TGTGCCAGCAGTGACTCAGGGAGGACGCGTTATGGCTACACCTTC.